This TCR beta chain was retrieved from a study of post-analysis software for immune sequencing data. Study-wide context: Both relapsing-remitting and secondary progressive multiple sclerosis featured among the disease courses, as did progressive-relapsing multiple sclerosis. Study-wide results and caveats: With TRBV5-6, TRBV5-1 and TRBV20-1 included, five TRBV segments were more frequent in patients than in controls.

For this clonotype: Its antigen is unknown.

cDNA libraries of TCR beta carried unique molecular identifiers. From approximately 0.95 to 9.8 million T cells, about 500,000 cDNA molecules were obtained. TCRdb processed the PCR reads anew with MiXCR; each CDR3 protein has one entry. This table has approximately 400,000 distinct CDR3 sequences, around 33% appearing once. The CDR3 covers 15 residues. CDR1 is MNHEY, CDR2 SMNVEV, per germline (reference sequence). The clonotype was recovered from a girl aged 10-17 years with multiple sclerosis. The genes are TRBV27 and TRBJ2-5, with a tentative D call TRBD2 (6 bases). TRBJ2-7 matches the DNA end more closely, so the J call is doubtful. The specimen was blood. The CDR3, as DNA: TGTGCCAGCAGTTTATCGGGGGGACCTCCCCACGAGCAGTACTTC. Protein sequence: CASSLSGGPPHEQYF.